These 32 T cell receptor beta chains came from one sample sequenced in a study of T cell repertoires in cytomegalovirus infection. TCRdb analysed the reads with MiXCR anew, one entry per CDR3 protein. The sample includes some 390,000 distinct CDR3 sequences, roughly 20% seen only once; the top ten take less than 9.5%. The sequencing sample was made of PBMCs. Receptors originate from a human donor in good health (CMV status not recorded). Some clones in this sample may be carry-over from other donors' samples.

The chain combines TRBV25-1 with TRBJ1-2; no definite D call. CDR3 length: 13 residues. V was trimmed by 6 bases and J by 0 bases, leaving 8 bases between them. From germline, CDR1 is MGHDK and CDR2 SYGVNS. The DNA for the CDR3 is TGTGCCAGCAGGAGTCTGTCTAACTATGGCTACACCTTC. Its translation is CASRSLSNYGYTF.

The gene calls are TRBV4-2 and TRBJ2-7; possibly TRBD1 or TRBD2 for D (5 bases each). The V end lost 0 bases, the J end lost 2 bases, and 11 bases lay between the germline ends. The CDR3 is 15 residues long. Germline V gene lookup returns CDR1 LGHNA and CDR2 YNFKEQ. The CDR3 nucleotides read TGTGCCAGCAGCCAAGATAAGTGGGGGACCTACGAGCAGTACTTC. This codes for CASSQDKWGTYEQYF.

This clonotype was seen more than once but under ten times. The chain employs TRBV5-1 and TRBJ1-6; the D is unclear. This CDR3 spans 16 amino acids. V dropped 3 bases and J dropped 7 bases, with 17 bases sitting between them. The V gene's germline CDR1 is SGHRS and CDR2 YFSETQ. In DNA form, the CDR3 reads TGCGCCAGCAGCTCCGGGCCATCCTTGATAAATTCACCCCTCCACTTT. Protein: CASSSGPSLINSPLHF.

This clonotype was found a few times. The chain uses TRBV20-1 and TRBJ2-3, with TRBD2 identical over 11 bases. The CDR3 consists of 18 residues. The V gene's germline CDR1 is DFQATT and CDR2 SNEGSKA (reference sequence). The junction had 12 bases not matched to a gene; V was cut back by 4 bases and J by 0 bases. CDR3 in amino acids: CSAMASGGPNPSTDTQYF. For the CDR3, the DNA is TGCAGTGCTATGGCTAGCGGGGGGCCGAACCCCAGCACAGATACGCAGTATTTT.

This clonotype was recorded at least ten times. CDR3 sequence (DNA): TGTGCCAGCAGCTTAGAAGTACAGTCCTACGAGCAGTACTTC. Translating gives CASSLEVQSYEQYF. The chain carries TRBV7-2 and TRBJ2-7; D unclear. The length of the CDR3 is 14 residues. The germline V and J ends were trimmed by 1 base and 1 base, with 8 bases remaining between them. Germline V gives CDR1 SGHTA, CDR2 FQGNSA. The whole variable domain, filled in from reference TRBV7-2 and TRBJ2-7, reads GAGVSQSPSNKVTEKGKDVELRCDPISGHTALYWYRQSLGQGLEFLIYFQGNSAPDKSGLPSDRFSAERTGGSVSTLTIQRTQQEDSAVYLCASSLEVQSYEQYFGPGTRLTVT.

This clonotype was counted at least ten times. The V gene is TRBV12-3 or TRBV12-4, the J gene TRBJ2-1; possibly TRBD2 for D (5 bases). Deletions cut 3 bases from V and 6 bases from J, with 12 bases between. The CDR3 spans 14 residues. The CDR3 sequence is CASSLGSYLNEQFF. The CDR3 bases are TGTGCCAGCAGTTTGGGGAGCTACCTCAATGAGCAGTTCTTC.

With regard to this clonotype: It may be a read error: a sequence one base away is much more abundant. As the CDR3 is not closed by the conserved phenylalanine or tryptophan, this likely results from a read error. This chain uses TRBV7-2 with TRBJ2-7, with 11 bases fitting TRBD2. CDR1 is SGHTA and CDR2 is FQGNSA in the germline V gene. This CDR3 contains 16 residues. After removal of 0 bases from V and 5 bases from J, the junction contained 6 bases not matched to a gene. CDR3 in DNA: TGTGCCAGCAGCTTAGCGGCTACTAGCGGGAGCAACGAGCAGTACTAC. This codes for CASSLAATSGSNEQYY.

At least ten counts were recorded for this clonotype. The V and J genes are TRBV7-2 and TRBJ2-3; TRBD2 aligns across 7 bases. This CDR3 region has 16 residues. The germline gives CDR1 SGHTA, CDR2 FQGNSA. Trimming at V came to 1 base and at J to 3 bases, leaving 7 bases not matched to a gene. This CDR3 is CASSLDAGAITDTQYF. CDR3 DNA: TGTGCCAGCAGCTTAGATGCGGGAGCAATTACAGATACGCAGTATTTT.

V and J are TRBV27 and TRBJ2-7; D is tentatively TRBD1 or TRBD2 (5 bases each). CDR1 is MNHEY, CDR2 SMNVEV, per germline (reference sequence). The CDR3 contains 14 residues. V lost 3 bases and J 2 bases, leaving 11 bases between the germline ends. CDR3 region: CASSLGRATYEQYF. The CDR3 nucleotides are TGTGCCAGCAGTTTGGGGCGGGCAACCTACGAGCAGTACTTC.

This sequence joins TRBV6-2 or TRBV6-3 and TRBJ2-5; TRBD2 might be the D (6 bases). The CDR3 spans 14 residues. Per the germline V gene, CDR1 is MNHEY and CDR2 is SVGEGT. V lost 2 bases and J lost 4, with 11 bases in between. The CDR3 protein is CASSYVTGGETQYF. The CDR3 DNA sequence: TGTGCCAGCAGTTACGTAACCGGGGGAGAGACCCAGTACTTC.

This chain joins TRBV3-1 and TRBJ2-3; 7 nucleotides match TRBD2. This CDR3 comprises 17 residues. The V and J ends lost 4 bases and 1 base, in that order; junction bases with no gene match: 11. Germline-derived CDR1 and CDR2 are LGHDT and YNNKEL (reference sequence). The CDR3 sequence is CASSPVLGGVGTDTQYF. Written as DNA, the CDR3 is TGTGCCAGCAGCCCGGTCCTTGGGGGGGTGGGCACAGATACGCAGTATTTT.

This clonotype has more than one count but fewer than ten. The genes are TRBV6-5 and TRBJ2-7; 15 bases agree with TRBD2. The CDR3 consists of 15 residues. Trimming cost V 2 bases and J 6 bases; bases outside gene matches: 2. The germline gives CDR1 MNHEY, CDR2 SVGAGI. The CDR3 DNA is TGTGCCAGCAGTTACGGACTAGCGGGAGGGTTCGAGCAGTACTTC. This codes for CASSYGLAGGFEQYF.

In its sample, this clonotype was seen many times. The gene calls are TRBV12-3 or TRBV12-4 and TRBJ2-3; D possibly uses TRBD1 or TRBD2 (5 bases each). V was trimmed by 6 bases and J by 0 bases, leaving 10 bases between them. The CDR3 has 14 amino acids. The CDR3 region is CASRGRLSTDTQYF. The CDR3 nucleotides read TGTGCCAGCAGGGGACGCCTAAGCACAGATACGCAGTATTTT.

This rearrangement joins TRBV6-5 to TRBJ2-5; D remains unclear. Germline CDR1 and CDR2: MNHEY and SVGAGI. V lost 7 bases, J lost 3 bases, and 15 bases lay in between. The CDR3 is made up of 14 amino acids. CDR3 DNA: TGTGCCAGCACCCCTTTCTACAGAGAAGAGACCCAGTACTTC. It codes for CASTPFYREETQYF.

There are a few counts of this clonotype. The V call is TRBV4-2, the J call TRBJ1-5; 8 bases fit TRBD1. The V and J ends lost 0 bases and 0 bases, in that order; junction bases with no gene match: 4. CDR3 size: 17 residues. Germline V gives CDR1 LGHNA, CDR2 YNFKEQ. In DNA form, the CDR3 reads TGTGCCAGCAGCCAAGAAACAGGGGGTTATAGCAATCAGCCCCAGCATTTT. This codes for CASSQETGGYSNQPQHF.

A few counts support this clonotype. This rearrangement joins TRBV2 to TRBJ1-4; D is perhaps TRBD1 (5 bases). V dropped 8 bases and J dropped 8 bases, with 15 bases sitting between them. The CDR3 totals 13 residues. Germline V gives CDR1 SNHLY, CDR2 FYNNEI. The CDR3 sequence: CASVSGLGEKLFF. CDR3 nucleotide sequence: TGTGCCAGCGTCTCAGGGCTCGGAGAAAAACTGTTTTTT.

This clonotype was found many times. The chain links TRBV7-2 to TRBJ2-1, with unresolved D. Trimming stripped 5 bases from V and 5 bases from J, with 13 bases between. The CDR3 loop spans 14 amino acids. Germline-derived CDR1 and CDR2 are SGHTA and FQGNSA. CDR3 sequence reads: CASSQWLGNNEQFF. The DNA for the CDR3 is TGTGCCAGCAGCCAATGGCTAGGAAACAATGAGCAGTTCTTC.

This clonotype occurred many times. This chain connects TRBV4-3 to TRBJ2-1; D not resolved. The CDR3 covers 13 residues. Germline assignment: CDR1 LGHNA and CDR2 YSLEER. V was pared by 3 bases and J by 8 bases, with 11 bases between. The CDR3 loop reads CASSHTDEDEQFF. In nucleotides, the CDR3 is TGCGCCAGCAGCCACACTGACGAGGATGAGCAGTTCTTC.

This clonotype appeared a few times. This chain uses TRBV12-3 or TRBV12-4 with TRBJ2-5; no firm D call. CDR3 size: 16 residues. Trimming removed 1 base at V and 0 bases at J, with 12 bases between. The CDR3 nucleotides read TGTGCCAGCAGTTTAGGCCTCCGACGGGACCAAGAGACCCAGTACTTC. Its translation is CASSLGLRRDQETQYF.

The V gene is TRBV19, the J gene TRBJ2-7, with TRBD2 identical over 7 bases. Germline-derived CDR1 and CDR2 are LNHDA and SQIVND (reference sequence). The length of the CDR3 is 14 residues. Trimming cost V 6 bases and J 0 bases; bases outside gene matches: 5. The chain's CDR3 is CASSQRDLSYEQYF. The CDR3 bases are TGTGCCAGTAGCCAGCGGGACCTCTCCTACGAGCAGTACTTC.

This clonotype was seen a handful of times. This chain uses TRBV20-1 with TRBJ1-2; D gene uncertain. From germline, CDR1 is DFQATT and CDR2 SNEGSKA (reference sequence). This CDR3 has 13 amino acids. The V end lost 1 base, the J end lost 1 base, and 7 bases lay between the germline ends. CDR3 region: CSARVASNYGYTF. CDR3 sequence (DNA): TGCAGTGCTAGAGTGGCCAGTAACTATGGCTACACCTTC.

This clonotype showed up many times. This chain uses TRBV7-8 with TRBJ1-2; the match to TRBD1 covers 11 bases. CDR1 is SGHVS, CDR2 FQNEAQ, per germline. The CDR3 totals 16 residues. The V gene end was trimmed by 5 bases and the J gene end by 0 bases; junction bases not matched to a gene: 5. Here the CDR3 reads CASSPDRGPANYGYTF. CDR3 nucleotide sequence: TGTGCCAGCAGCCCGGACAGGGGGCCAGCTAACTATGGCTACACCTTC. The full variable domain, rest sourced from reference TRBV7-8 and TRBJ1-2, is GAGVSQSPRYKVAKRGQDVALRCDPISGHVSLFWYQQALGQGPEFLTYFQNEAQLDKSGLPSDRFFAERPEGSVSTLKIQRTQQEDSAVYLCASSPDRGPANYGYTFGSGTRLTVV.

This chain joins TRBV2 and TRBJ2-7; D unclear. V dropped 4 bases and J dropped 3 bases, with 4 bases sitting between them. The CDR3 loop spans 11 amino acids. Germline V gives CDR1 SNHLY, CDR2 FYNNEI. The CDR3 protein is CASSGYYEQYF. CDR3 DNA: TGTGCCAGCAGTGGATACTACGAGCAGTACTTC.

The sample holds a few counts of this clonotype. This chain connects TRBV2 to TRBJ2-1; D not certain. There are 16 residues in the CDR3. Trimming cost V 6 bases and J 5 bases, with 20 bases left between them. Germline V gene sequence: CDR1 SNHLY, CDR2 FYNNEI. CDR3 protein: CASSLPPAARNNEQFF. CDR3 nucleotide sequence: TGTGCCAGCAGCCTACCACCGGCCGCAAGGAACAATGAGCAGTTCTTC.

This sequence joins TRBV5-1 and TRBJ2-1, with 9 bases that match TRBD1. Per germline, CDR1 SGHRS and CDR2 YFSETQ. The CDR3 consists of 17 residues. V lost 0 bases, J lost 7 bases, and 11 bases stayed unmatched. In nucleotides, the CDR3 is TGCGCCAGCAGCTTGGCCGGATTGGGGACAGGGTGGAATGAGCAGTTCTTC. It is translated as CASSLAGLGTGWNEQFF.

This clonotype was observed many times. This sequence joins TRBV10-3 and TRBJ1-3, with a possible D match to TRBD1 (5 bases). The germline gives CDR1 ENHRY, CDR2 SYGVKD. The CDR3 is 13 amino acids. V shed 8 bases and J shed 4 bases, with 12 bases lying between them. CDR3 sequence (DNA): TGTGCCATCTCCGCGGGGGACGGAAACACCATATATTTT. Amino acids: CAISAGDGNTIYF.

This chain joins TRBV19 and TRBJ2-1, with TRBD1 matching over 12 bases. V was pared by 9 bases and J by 7 bases, with 10 bases of the junction left unmatched. CDR3 size: 15 residues. CDR1 and CDR2 from the germline V gene are LNHDA and SQIVND (reference sequence). CDR3 nucleotides: TGTGCCAGGACTCCGGGACAGGGGGCCCGGAATGAGCAGTTCTTC. Its translation is CARTPGQGARNEQFF.

This clonotype turned up a few times. The chain links TRBV5-4 to TRBJ1-2, with 7 positions matching TRBD1. CDR1 is SGHNT and CDR2 is YYREEE in the germline V gene (reference sequence). V was clipped by 4 bases and J by 1 base; unmatched bases: 7. This CDR3 has 15 residues. This CDR3 reads CASSPAGQVNYGYTF. The DNA for the CDR3 is TGTGCCAGCAGCCCCGCCGGACAGGTTAACTATGGCTACACCTTC.

The chain uses TRBV2 and TRBJ2-3; D might be TRBD1 or TRBD2, each matching 5 bases. Germline V gene lookup returns CDR1 SNHLY and CDR2 FYNNEI. Trimming shortened V by 4 bases and J by 0 bases, and 8 bases separated the two germline ends. The CDR3 is 14 residues long. CDR3 nucleotide sequence: TGTGCCAGCAGTGGCGAGGGGAGCACAGATACGCAGTATTTT. Its translation is CASSGEGSTDTQYF. The whole variable domain, filled in from reference TRBV2 and TRBJ2-3, reads EPEVTQTPSHQVTQMGQEVILRCVPISNHLYFYWYRQILGQKVEFLVSFYNNEISEKSEIFDDQFSVERPDGSNFTLKIRSTKLEDSAMYFCASSGEGSTDTQYFGPGTRLTVL.

The chain links TRBV12-3 or TRBV12-4 to TRBJ2-3, with D tentatively TRBD2 (5 bases). V lost 3 bases to trimming and J lost 0 bases, with 16 bases between them. The CDR3 loop spans 17 amino acids. CDR3 sequence reads: CASSFWTLHPSTDTQYF. In nucleotides, the CDR3 is TGTGCCAGCAGTTTTTGGACTCTCCATCCTAGCACAGATACGCAGTATTTT.

The sample holds many counts of this clonotype. The chain employs TRBV7-2 and TRBJ2-5, with TRBD2 identical over 7 bases. The V gene end was trimmed by 0 bases and the J gene end by 5 bases; junction bases not matched to a gene: 12. Germline loops: CDR1 SGHTA, CDR2 FQGNSA. The CDR3 spans 17 residues. The CDR3 DNA is TGTGCCAGCAGCTTAGCCCCGGGACTAATCATCCGGGAGACCCAGTACTTC. Encoded protein: CASSLAPGLIIRETQYF.

The gene calls are TRBV19 and TRBJ2-7; D gene unclear. The V end was cut by 8 bases, the J end by 1 base, with 12 bases between. The CDR3 runs 13 residues. CDR1 is LNHDA and CDR2 is SQIVND in the germline V gene (reference sequence). Here the CDR3 reads CASGWAGSYEQYF. The CDR3 DNA reads TGTGCCAGTGGGTGGGCCGGGTCCTACGAGCAGTACTTC.